Listed here are 29 T cell receptor beta chains from one sample, sequenced in a study of blood T cell repertoires in COVID-19. Method: immunoSEQ multiplex PCR; TCRdb's copy keeps in-frame clones and lacks some. Here the sample spans 100,000 to 150,000 clones, around 82% being singletons. Input material: peripheral blood. Every receptor here comes from an older man with active or convalescent COVID-19.

The genes are TRBV20-1 and TRBJ2-1; no firm D call. Germline values: CDR1 DFQATT, CDR2 SNEGSKA (reference sequence). The CDR3 is 16 amino acids. V gave up 3 bases and J gave up 1 base, with 16 bases separating them. CDR3 nucleotides: TGCAGTGCTAGTCCTAGTGGCGCGTTGTCCTACAATGAGCAGTTCTTC. Residues: CSASPSGALSYNEQFF.

In this sample, this clone turned up once. The chain couples TRBV30 to TRBJ1-1, with D hard to call. The CDR3 covers 13 residues. Germline values: CDR1 GTSNPN, CDR2 SVGIG (reference sequence). V was clipped by 0 bases and J by 10 bases, with 15 bases between them. The CDR3 bases are TGTGCCTGGAGTGTAGAGAGGGCCGTGGTAGCTTTCTTT. It codes for CAWSVERAVVAFF.

V is TRBV7-2 and J is TRBJ1-6; D is perhaps TRBD1 (6 bases). The CDR3 is 15 amino acids. Per the germline V gene, CDR1 is SGHTA and CDR2 is FQGNSA. Trimming shortened V by 4 bases and J by 3 bases, and 10 bases separated the two germline ends. CDR3 DNA sequence: TGTGCCAGCAGCTCCCGGACAGTCTATAATTCACCCCTCCACTTT. Protein sequence: CASSSRTVYNSPLHF.

The chain uses TRBV2 and TRBJ1-2, with D possibly being TRBD1 (5 bases). CDR3 length: 16 residues. The germline V gene encodes CDR1 SNHLY and CDR2 FYNNEI. The V end was cut by 1 base, the J end by 4 bases, with 16 bases between. The CDR3 sequence is CASSEGYGARGYGYTF. The CDR3 coding sequence is TGTGCCAGCAGTGAAGGGTACGGGGCGCGGGGCTATGGCTACACCTTC.

The chain couples TRBV27 to TRBJ2-2; a weak D match, TRBD1 (6 bases). This CDR3 is built from 14 residues. Looked up from germline, CDR1 is MNHEY and CDR2 is SMNVEV (reference sequence). V was clipped by 3 bases and J by 3 bases, with 8 bases between them. The CDR3 reads CASSFTGYTGELFF. The CDR3 nucleotides are TGTGCCAGCAGTTTTACAGGGTACACCGGGGAGCTGTTTTTT.

The V call is TRBV7-2, the J call TRBJ2-5; a possible D gene is TRBD2 (7 bases). Trimming took 5 bases from V and 2 from J, leaving 12 bases between them. Per the germline V gene, CDR1 is SGHTA and CDR2 is FQGNSA. The CDR3 covers 14 residues. CDR3 sequence: CASSRGGTQETQYF. CDR3 bases: TGTGCCAGCAGCAGGGGGGGCACACAAGAGACCCAGTACTTC.

The chain links TRBV19 to TRBJ1-2; 7 positions agree with TRBD1. The J segment lost 8 bases and the V segment lost 4 bases, leaving 19 bases of the junction unmatched. The CDR3 is 17 amino acids. Germline V gives CDR1 LNHDA, CDR2 SQIVND (reference sequence). The CDR3 sequence is CASSRPAPTGIYEGYTF. Here the CDR3 DNA reads TGTGCCAGTAGTAGACCTGCTCCGACAGGGATATATGAAGGCTACACCTTC. The whole variable domain, filled in from reference TRBV19 and TRBJ1-2, reads DGGITQSPKYLFRKEGQNVTLSCEQNLNHDAMYWYRQDPGQGLRLIYYSQIVNDFQKGDIAEGYSVSREKKESFPLTVTSAQKNPTAFYLCASSRPAPTGIYEGYTFGSGTRLTVV.

The V gene is TRBV24-1, the J gene TRBJ1-3, with D unresolved. V lost 12 bases, J lost 0 bases, and 11 bases lay in between. The CDR3 covers 13 residues. Germline loops: CDR1 KGHDR, CDR2 SFDVKD. CDR3 loop: CASLIDSGNTIYF. The DNA of the CDR3 is TGTGCCTCGCTAATTGACTCTGGAAACACCATATATTTT.

V gene TRBV16 combines with J gene TRBJ2-1; a weak D match, TRBD1 (5 bases). Germline values: CDR1 KGHSY, CDR2 FQNENV. Trimming took off 1 base at V and 2 bases at J, with 6 bases between the two ends. The CDR3 sequence is 14 residues long. The CDR3 sequence is CASSQLGPYNEQFF. The CDR3 DNA is TGTGCCAGCAGCCAATTGGGGCCCTACAATGAGCAGTTCTTC.

The chain joins TRBV7-9 to TRBJ1-5; tentative D call: TRBD1 (5 bases). There are 15 residues in the CDR3. Deletions cut 2 bases from V and 7 bases from J, with 15 bases between. The germline gives CDR1 SEHNR, CDR2 FQNEAQ (reference sequence). The CDR3 is CASSLTGQGEQPQHF. The CDR3, as DNA: TGTGCCAGCAGCTTAACGGGCCAGGGCGAACAGCCCCAGCATTTT.

V and J are TRBV12-3 or TRBV12-4 and TRBJ2-5; 8 positions match TRBD1. This CDR3 has 13 residues. V was clipped by 2 bases and J by 5 bases; unmatched bases: 1. The CDR3 spells CASSLQGAETQYF. As DNA, the CDR3 is TGTGCCAGCAGTTTACAGGGGGCCGAGACCCAGTACTTC.

This sequence joins TRBV7-2 and TRBJ1-1, with 7 nucleotides matching TRBD1. V lost 6 bases, J lost 4 bases, and 8 bases stayed unmatched. Germline CDR1 SGHTA, CDR2 FQGNSA. This CDR3 has 14 residues. Written as DNA, the CDR3 is TGTGCCAGCAGTCTGCAGGGGGTTGGCACTGAAGCTTTCTTT. Protein: CASSLQGVGTEAFF. The whole variable domain, remainder taken from reference TRBV7-2 and TRBJ1-1, is GAGVSQSPSNKVTEKGKDVELRCDPISGHTALYWYRQSLGQGLEFLIYFQGNSAPDKSGLPSDRFSAERTGGSVSTLTIQRTQQEDSAVYLCASSLQGVGTEAFFGQGTRLTVV.

This clone came up a few times. The CDR3 nucleotides are TGCGCCAGCAGCCCCCCTCCCCAGGGGGCTTACCTTAAATTGTCACCCCTCCACTTT. It is translated as CASSPPPQGAYLKLSPLHF. The chain joins TRBV4-1 to TRBJ1-6; TRBD1 aligns across 8 bases. The CDR3 sequence is 19 residues long. Germline V CDR1 and CDR2: MGHRA, YSYEKL. The trim removed 4 bases at V and 10 bases at J, leaving 21 bases unmatched.

The chain employs TRBV7-3 and TRBJ2-1; 7 bases fit TRBD1. V lost 4 bases and J lost 6; bases outside the gene matches: 12. Germline V lookup: CDR1 SGHTA, CDR2 FQGTGA. This CDR3 comprises 16 residues. In DNA, the CDR3 is TGTGCCAGCAGCTCCACCTCCGCGACAGGGTCCAATGAGCAGTTCTTC. Its protein is CASSSTSATGSNEQFF.

This sequence joins TRBV5-4 and TRBJ2-5, with 10 bases matching TRBD2. The CDR3 sequence is 14 residues long. V was pared by 6 bases and J by 4 bases, with 6 bases of the junction left unmatched. Germline V gene sequence: CDR1 SGHNT, CDR2 YYREEE (reference sequence). The CDR3 coding sequence is TGTGCCAGCACAGAAGCGGGGGGGCGAGAGACCCAGTACTTC. Its translation is CASTEAGGRETQYF.

CDR3 nucleotides: TGTGCCAGCAGCTTGGTAACAGCAAACACCGGGGAGCTGTTTTTT. It codes for CASSLVTANTGELFF. The chain uses TRBV5-4 and TRBJ2-2, with D unresolved. The CDR3 contains 15 residues. The V and J ends lost 0 bases and 2 bases respectively, with 8 bases between them. Germline values: CDR1 SGHNT, CDR2 YYREEE (reference sequence).

The V call is TRBV2, the J call TRBJ2-7; the match to TRBD2 covers 11 bases. With V trimmed by 6 bases and J by 4 bases, 2 bases remained unmatched. Germline-derived CDR1 and CDR2 are SNHLY and FYNNEI. The CDR3 is made up of 13 amino acids. The CDR3 loop is CASRGTSGYEQYF. The DNA of the CDR3 is TGTGCCAGCAGGGGGACTAGCGGTTACGAGCAGTACTTC.

The V gene is TRBV4-2, the J gene TRBJ2-2, with 8 bases aligning to TRBD2. The CDR3 covers 17 residues. V was pared by 1 base and J by 7 bases, with 11 bases of the junction left unmatched. The V gene's germline CDR1 is LGHNA and CDR2 YNFKEQ. In DNA, the CDR3 is TGTGCCAGCAGCCAAGCGGGAACGGGGGGGCGGATCGGGGAGCTGTTTTTT. Amino acid sequence: CASSQAGTGGRIGELFF.

The chain joins TRBV19 to TRBJ1-6, with 8 bases that match TRBD1. Germline V gives CDR1 LNHDA, CDR2 SQIVND (reference sequence). The CDR3 extends over 15 amino acids. The V segment lost 6 bases and the J segment 7 bases; nucleotides outside the gene matches: 8. DNA for the CDR3: TGTGCCAGTAGACCCACGGGACAGGTGAATTCACCCCTCCACTTT. It is translated as CASRPTGQVNSPLHF. Full variable domain (remainder filled in from reference TRBV19 and TRBJ1-6): DGGITQSPKYLFRKEGQNVTLSCEQNLNHDAMYWYRQDPGQGLRLIYYSQIVNDFQKGDIAEGYSVSREKKESFPLTVTSAQKNPTAFYLCASRPTGQVNSPLHFGNGTRLTVT.

The chain employs TRBV6-1 and TRBJ1-5; 8 nucleotides line up with TRBD1. CDR1 and CDR2 (germline): MNHNS, SASEGT. The CDR3 covers 16 residues. V gave up 3 bases and J gave up 6 bases; unmatched junction bases: 10. The CDR3 loop reads CASSDLAGGLAQPQHF. CDR3 bases: TGTGCCAGCAGTGATCTGGCAGGGGGCTTAGCTCAGCCCCAGCATTTT.

This chain connects TRBV9 to TRBJ2-3; D may be TRBD1 (6 bases). Germline V gives CDR1 SGDLS, CDR2 YYNGEE. The CDR3 is made up of 14 amino acids. The V end was cut by 3 bases, the J end by 0 bases, with 8 bases between. CDR3 protein: CASSGTVSTDTQYF. The CDR3 DNA follows: TGTGCCAGCAGCGGGACAGTTAGCACAGATACGCAGTATTTT. Full variable domain (missing parts from reference TRBV9 and TRBJ2-3): DSGVTQTPKHLITATGQRVTLRCSPRSGDLSVYWYQQSLDQGLQFLIQYYNGEERAKGNILERFSAQQFPDLHSELNLSSLELGDSALYFCASSGTVSTDTQYFGPGTRLTVL.

This chain uses TRBV7-2 with TRBJ1-4; no reliable D call. The germline CDR1 and CDR2 sequences are SGHTA and FQGNSA. The V gene lost 1 base and the J gene lost 7 bases, with 16 bases spanning the gap. This CDR3 has 16 residues. The CDR3 reads CASSLVSGLSGEKLFF. The CDR3 DNA sequence: TGTGCCAGCAGCTTAGTGAGTGGGCTGAGCGGTGAAAAACTGTTTTTT.

The chain has TRBV29-1 and TRBJ2-5; perhaps TRBD2 as D (6 bases). The CDR3 is made up of 15 amino acids. The ends were cut back, 0 bases at V and 4 bases at J, with 15 bases in the middle. Germline V gene data show CDR1 as SQVTM and CDR2 as ANQGSEA. The CDR3 sequence: CSVEDLGGDGETQYF. The DNA for the CDR3 is TGCAGCGTTGAAGATCTAGGAGGGGATGGAGAGACCCAGTACTTC.

CDR3 sequence reads: CASGREGTNYGYTF. The CDR3 region has the DNA TGTGCCAGCGGTCGCGAGGGCACTAACTATGGCTACACCTTC. The rearrangement uses TRBV27 and TRBJ1-2; D is undetermined. Trimming removed 8 bases at V and 0 bases at J, with 13 bases between. In germline, CDR1 is MNHEY, CDR2 SMNVEV (reference sequence). CDR3 length: 14 residues.

The rearrangement links TRBV30 to TRBJ1-1; tentatively, D is TRBD1 (6 bases). Looked up from germline, CDR1 is GTSNPN and CDR2 is SVGIG (reference sequence). The CDR3 has 14 amino acids. Trimming took 0 bases from V and 4 from J, leaving 12 bases between them. The chain's CDR3 is CAWSVTGSSTEAFF. The CDR3 nucleotides read TGTGCCTGGAGTGTTACAGGGTCGAGCACTGAAGCTTTCTTT.

The gene calls are TRBV9 and TRBJ2-2; 7 bases are a match to TRBD1. V lost 0 bases, J lost 6 bases, and 8 bases stayed unmatched. Germline lookup yields CDR1 SGDLS and CDR2 YYNGEE. This CDR3 is 16 amino acids long. The CDR3: CASSVGIGGAPGELFF. The CDR3 region has the DNA TGTGCCAGCAGCGTAGGTATAGGGGGCGCCCCCGGGGAGCTGTTTTTT.

The V and J genes are TRBV5-1 and TRBJ2-3; TRBD2 might be the D (5 bases). V shed 0 bases and J shed 5 bases, with 10 bases lying between them. The CDR3 spans 14 residues. From germline, CDR1 is SGHRS and CDR2 YFSETQ. The CDR3 DNA sequence: TGCGCCAGCAGCTTGGTCCCCGCGGGAGATACGCAGTATTTT. It encodes CASSLVPAGDTQYF. The full variable domain, completed using reference TRBV5-1 and TRBJ2-3, is KAGVTQTPRYLIKTRGQQVTLSCSPISGHRSVSWYQQTPGQGLQFLFEYFSETQRNKGNFPGRFSGRQFSNSRSEMNVSTLELGDSALYLCASSLVPAGDTQYFGPGTRLTVL.

The rearrangement uses TRBV4-3 and TRBJ2-5; D may be TRBD2 (7 bases). Trimming removed 0 bases from V and 5 bases from J, with 16 bases in between. Germline V gives CDR1 LGHNA, CDR2 YSLEER. The CDR3 is 16 residues long. CDR3 in DNA: TGCGCCAGCAGCCAAGATCGGGGGGCAAGCCATGAGACCCAGTACTTC. Encoded protein: CASSQDRGASHETQYF.

The chain carries TRBV12-3 or TRBV12-4 and TRBJ1-1; D possibly corresponds to TRBD1 (6 bases). CDR3 length equals 13 residues. Trimming cost V 5 bases and J 1 base, with 8 bases left between them. The CDR3 is CASSAQGNTEAFF. The CDR3 nucleotides are TGTGCCAGCAGTGCACAGGGGAACACTGAAGCTTTCTTT.